This T cell receptor (beta chain) was sequenced in a study of control samples from healthy donors and cancer patients. The CDR3 is 15 amino acids. Here immunoSEQ multiplex PCR was the method, and the copy in TCRdb shows in-frame clones only, minus some. This table holds some 70,000 clones, 84% found once. V gene TRBV12-2 combines with J gene TRBJ1-1; no check of the table's D call, TRBD1, against the DNA was made. TRBV12-2 is termed a pseudogene. This clonotype was obtained from a woman in her forties or fifties with lung cancer. The material sequenced was PBMCs. CDR3 bases: TGTGCAAGTCGCATCATGGACAGGTACAACACTGAAGCTTTCTTT. Translated: CASRIMDRYNTEAFF.